This T cell receptor (beta chain) was sequenced in a study of early T cells in non-severe SARS-CoV-2 infection (dated by TCRdb to the early 2020s). Broadly, across the study: TCR sequencing used bulk RNA from unsorted whole blood, so alpha and beta chains could not be paired.

Set within a cohort of healthcare workers in London, UK, this nested case-control study involved weekly PCR testing of nasopharyngeal swabs along with blood sampling. Healthcare workers were recruited during the week of the UK lockdown, between 23 and 31 March 2020, and followed weekly for up to about 16 weeks. Libraries were prepared through 5' RACE. These reads were obtained on a NextSeq 500. To correct for sequencing error and PCR bias, the TCR library protocol tagged individual cDNA molecules with unique molecular identifiers. Sequencing covered both TCR alpha and beta chains, and within each sample the abundances of alpha and beta sequences were tightly co-correlated. Per the original workflow: Decombinator V4 was used to annotate TCR sequences for V gene, J gene and CDR3. Expanded TCRs were defined as changing significantly between any two time points under a Poisson model with p below 0.0001. TCR abundances were normalised to the total number of TCRs sequenced per sample and were expressed as counts per million. VDJdb, accessed 1 November 2021, was searched for CMV, EBV and SARS-CoV-2 annotated TCRs, with TCRs annotated for multiple antigens excluded. Clones were called with MiXCR by TCRdb after fastp trimmed the public reads at Q25, and only in-frame beta chains were retained. Rows with a matching CDR3 protein are joined into one entry that keeps the most common DNA and genes. For this entry, the V and J calls and clone size follow TCRdb and not the study's own pipeline. Counted in this sample were about 33,000 distinct CDR3 sequences; under 6% of them appeared once. Jointly, the top ten make up 14% of the sample.

The paper as a whole reports these results and caveats: VDJdb matching was skewed toward anti-spike CD8 responses, so virus-specific expansions were likely underestimated and private and CD4 specificities were missed.

This clonotype was observed many times. This clone's antigen is unknown. Base quality data are lacking; no much larger clone is found one base away. The sequence was obtained from an adult who was a healthcare worker with PCR-confirmed SARS-CoV-2 infection or an uninfected control (not recorded which). Sequenced: whole blood.

The CDR3 reads CASRARSGGGDTQYF. The DNA reads as follows: TGTGCCAGCCGTGCCAGGAGCGGGGGAGGGGATACGCAGTATTTT. The V and J genes are TRBV2 and TRBJ2-3, and TRBD2 matches 8 of the central bases. The CDR3 starts with the cysteine, ends with the phenylalanine, and has 15 residues. Solely the CDR3 DNA is kept, with 45 bases framed from the first base. V and J are trimmed by 8 bases and 6 bases, and the gene matches miss 13 bases of the junction. CDR1 SNHLY and CDR2 FYNNEI are derived from the germline V gene.